The source of this TCR beta chain is a study of a mutant IDH1 vaccine in newly diagnosed glioma. For the study at large: Initiation of the vaccine course occurred 4-6 weeks after radiotherapy alone, or alongside temozolomide cycles. The therapy given earlier, which was standard therapy, consisted of radiotherapy, temozolomide, or both, and most of the patients received both. Averaging around 40 years of age, treated patients were about 60% male and approximately 40% female.

This clone appeared a single time. Its antigen remains unidentified. TCRdb keeps only in-frame clones here, not all; method: immunoSEQ multiplex PCR. The sample consists of about 59,000 clones, around four fifths of them appearing once. Time point: week 47, end of study. Each vaccine dose was 300 ug of mutant IDH1 20-mer peptide, with topical imiquimod. General observations from the study: Induction of immune responses by the vaccine occurred in approximately 93% of patients.

The CDR3 length is 18 residues. V was trimmed by 1 base and J by 3 bases, leaving 19 bases between them. Looked up from germline, CDR1 is MDHEN and CDR2 is SYDVKM. Source: PBMCs, taken from a glioma patient whose treatment included an IDH1 peptide vaccine. The V and J genes are TRBV28 and TRBJ1-5, with a weak D call TRBD1 (6 bases). This TCR derives from a man between 25 and 39 years old with glioma. CDR3 nucleotide sequence: TGTGCCAGCAGTTTATCAGTCACCCTACAGGGCTACAATCAGCCCCAGCATTTT. Its protein is CASSLSVTLQGYNQPQHF.